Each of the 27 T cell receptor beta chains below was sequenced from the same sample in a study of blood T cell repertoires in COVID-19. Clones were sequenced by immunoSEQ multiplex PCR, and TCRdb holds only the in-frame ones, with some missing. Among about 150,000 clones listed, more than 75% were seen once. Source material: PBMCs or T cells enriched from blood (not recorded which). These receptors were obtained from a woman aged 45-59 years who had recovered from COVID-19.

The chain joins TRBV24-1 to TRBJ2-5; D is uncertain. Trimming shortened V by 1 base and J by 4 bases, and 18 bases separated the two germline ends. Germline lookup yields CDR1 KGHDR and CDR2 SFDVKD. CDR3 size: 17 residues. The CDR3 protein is CATSDFATTPSSETQYF. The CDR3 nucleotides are TGTGCCACCAGTGATTTTGCCACGACCCCTAGTTCAGAGACCCAGTACTTC.

CDR3 nucleotide sequence: TGTGCCAGCAGCACTGACAGTTTCTCCTACGAGCAGTACTTC. The encoded protein is CASSTDSFSYEQYF. This chain connects TRBV5-6 to TRBJ2-7; perhaps TRBD1 as D (5 bases). Germline V gene lookup returns CDR1 SGHDT and CDR2 YYEEEE. Trimming took 4 bases from V and 0 from J, leaving 11 bases between them. The CDR3 spans 14 residues.

The CDR3 DNA reads TGCGCCAGCAGCTTGGAATACCAGGGGAATAATTCACCCCTCCACTTT. Its translation: CASSLEYQGNNSPLHF. The rearrangement joins TRBV5-1 to TRBJ1-6, with TRBD1 as a possible D gene (6 bases). There are 16 residues in the CDR3. V gave up 0 bases and J gave up 5 bases, with 12 bases separating them. Germline V gene data show CDR1 as SGHRS and CDR2 as YFSETQ.

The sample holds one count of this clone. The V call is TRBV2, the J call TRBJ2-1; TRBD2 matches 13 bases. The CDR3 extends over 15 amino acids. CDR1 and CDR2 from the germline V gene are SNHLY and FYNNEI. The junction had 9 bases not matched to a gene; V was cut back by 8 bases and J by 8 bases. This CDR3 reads CASQTSGRSLDEQFF. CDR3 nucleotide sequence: TGTGCCAGCCAGACTAGCGGGAGGTCCTTGGATGAGCAGTTCTTC.

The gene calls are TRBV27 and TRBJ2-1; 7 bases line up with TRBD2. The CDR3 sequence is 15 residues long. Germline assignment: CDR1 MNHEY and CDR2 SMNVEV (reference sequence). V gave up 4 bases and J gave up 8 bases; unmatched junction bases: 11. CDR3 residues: CASSSSGLPRDEQFF. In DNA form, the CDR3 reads TGTGCCAGCAGTTCCTCGGGACTACCACGAGATGAGCAGTTCTTC.

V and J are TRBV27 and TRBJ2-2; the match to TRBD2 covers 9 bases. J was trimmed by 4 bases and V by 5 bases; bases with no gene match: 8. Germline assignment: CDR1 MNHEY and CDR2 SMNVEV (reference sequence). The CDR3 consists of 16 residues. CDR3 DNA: TGTGCCAGCAGTCCGCTAGCGGGACGGGGCACCGGGGAGCTGTTTTTT. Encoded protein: CASSPLAGRGTGELFF.

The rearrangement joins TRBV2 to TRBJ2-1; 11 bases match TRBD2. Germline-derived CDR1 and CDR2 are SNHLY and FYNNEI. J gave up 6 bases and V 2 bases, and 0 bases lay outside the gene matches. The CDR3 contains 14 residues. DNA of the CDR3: TGTGCCAGCAGTGAACTAGCGGGAGGCAATGAGCAGTTCTTC. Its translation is CASSELAGGNEQFF.

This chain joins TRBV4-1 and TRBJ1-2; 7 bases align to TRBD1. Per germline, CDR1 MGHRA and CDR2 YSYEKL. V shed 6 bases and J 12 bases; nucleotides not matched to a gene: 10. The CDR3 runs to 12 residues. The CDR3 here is CASRPLTGPHTF. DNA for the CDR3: TGCGCCAGCAGACCGTTGACAGGGCCGCACACCTTC.

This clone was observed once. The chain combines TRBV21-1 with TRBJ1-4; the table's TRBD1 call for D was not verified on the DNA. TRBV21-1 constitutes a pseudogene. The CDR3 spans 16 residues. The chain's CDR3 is CASSKDSAEGAEKLFF. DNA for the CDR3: TGTGCCAGCAGCAAAGACTCGGCCGAAGGGGCTGAAAAACTGTTTTTT.

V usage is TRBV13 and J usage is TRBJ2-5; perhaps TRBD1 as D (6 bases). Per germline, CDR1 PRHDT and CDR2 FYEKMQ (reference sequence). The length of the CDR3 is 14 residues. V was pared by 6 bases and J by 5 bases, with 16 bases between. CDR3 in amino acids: CASRRLGQSETQYF. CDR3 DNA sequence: TGTGCCAGCAGAAGACTCGGACAGTCCGAGACCCAGTACTTC.

CDR3 coding DNA: TGTGCCAGCAGGGTAATGGATCACCAGGGCTACGAGCAGTACTTC. It specifies CASRVMDHQGYEQYF. The chain uses TRBV27 and TRBJ2-7; D perhaps matches TRBD1 (5 bases). The V gene's germline CDR1 is MNHEY and CDR2 SMNVEV (reference sequence). With 6 bases removed from V and 3 bases from J, the gap between germline ends came to 18 bases. This CDR3 region has 15 residues.

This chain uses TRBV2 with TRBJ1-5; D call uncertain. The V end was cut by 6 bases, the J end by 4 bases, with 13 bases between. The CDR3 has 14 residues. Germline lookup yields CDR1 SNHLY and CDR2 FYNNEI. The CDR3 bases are TGTGCCAGCAGACTAGGAAACGGGAATCAGCCCCAGCATTTT. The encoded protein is CASRLGNGNQPQHF.

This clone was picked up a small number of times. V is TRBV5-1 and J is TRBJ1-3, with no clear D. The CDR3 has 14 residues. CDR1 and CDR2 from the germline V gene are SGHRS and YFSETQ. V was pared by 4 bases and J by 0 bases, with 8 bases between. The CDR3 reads CASSAASSGNTIYF. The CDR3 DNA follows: TGCGCCAGCAGCGCGGCAAGCTCTGGAAACACCATATATTTT.

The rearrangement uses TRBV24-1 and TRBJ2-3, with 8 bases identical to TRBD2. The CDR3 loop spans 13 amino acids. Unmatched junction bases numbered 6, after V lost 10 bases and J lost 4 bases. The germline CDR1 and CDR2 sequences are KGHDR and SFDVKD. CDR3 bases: TGTGCCACTGGAGCGGGAGTTCCAGATACGCAGTATTTT. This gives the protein CATGAGVPDTQYF.

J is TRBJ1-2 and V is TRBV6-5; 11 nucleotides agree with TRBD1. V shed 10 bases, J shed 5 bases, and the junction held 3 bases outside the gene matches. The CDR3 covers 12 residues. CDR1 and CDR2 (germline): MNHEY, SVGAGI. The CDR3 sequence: CATGQGAYGYTF. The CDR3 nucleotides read TGTGCCACCGGACAGGGGGCTTATGGCTACACCTTC.

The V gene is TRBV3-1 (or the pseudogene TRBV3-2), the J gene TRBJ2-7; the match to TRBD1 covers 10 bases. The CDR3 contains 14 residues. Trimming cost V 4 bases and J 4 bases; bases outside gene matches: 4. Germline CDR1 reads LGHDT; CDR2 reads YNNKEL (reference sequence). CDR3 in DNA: TGTGCCAGCAGCCGTTCGGACAGGGGGTACGAGCAGTACTTC. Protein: CASSRSDRGYEQYF.

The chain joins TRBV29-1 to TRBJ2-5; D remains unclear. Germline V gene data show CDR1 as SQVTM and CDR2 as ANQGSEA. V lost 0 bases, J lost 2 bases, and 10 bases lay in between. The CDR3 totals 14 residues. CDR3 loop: CSVEDTFSQETQYF. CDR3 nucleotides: TGCAGCGTTGAAGATACGTTCAGTCAAGAGACCCAGTACTTC.

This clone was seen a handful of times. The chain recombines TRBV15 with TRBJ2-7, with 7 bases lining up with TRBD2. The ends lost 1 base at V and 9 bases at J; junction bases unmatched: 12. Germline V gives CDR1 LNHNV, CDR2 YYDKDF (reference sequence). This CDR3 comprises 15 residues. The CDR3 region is CATSRGDKRDHWQYF. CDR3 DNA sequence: TGTGCCACCAGCAGAGGGGATAAGCGGGACCATTGGCAGTACTTC.

As DNA, the CDR3 is TGCGCCAGCAGCTTGGCGGGACAGGATACCTACGAGCAGTACTTC. Its translation: CASSLAGQDTYEQYF. This sequence joins TRBV5-1 and TRBJ2-7; 8 bases align to TRBD1. With 0 bases clipped from V and 2 bases from J, the junction kept 4 bases outside the gene matches. This CDR3 has 15 amino acids. CDR1 is SGHRS, CDR2 YFSETQ, per germline.

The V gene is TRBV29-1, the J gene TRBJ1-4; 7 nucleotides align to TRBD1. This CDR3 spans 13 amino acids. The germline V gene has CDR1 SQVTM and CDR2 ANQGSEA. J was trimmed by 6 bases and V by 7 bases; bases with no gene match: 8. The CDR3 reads CSARPGGDEKLFF. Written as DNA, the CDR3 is TGCAGCGCCCGGCCAGGGGGTGATGAAAAACTGTTTTTT. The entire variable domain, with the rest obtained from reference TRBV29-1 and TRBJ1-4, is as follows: SAVISQKPSRDICQRGTSLTIQCQVDSQVTMMFWYRQQPGQSLTLIATANQGSEATYESGFVIDKFPISRPNLTFSTLTVSNMSPEDSSIYLCSARPGGDEKLFFGSGTQLSVL.

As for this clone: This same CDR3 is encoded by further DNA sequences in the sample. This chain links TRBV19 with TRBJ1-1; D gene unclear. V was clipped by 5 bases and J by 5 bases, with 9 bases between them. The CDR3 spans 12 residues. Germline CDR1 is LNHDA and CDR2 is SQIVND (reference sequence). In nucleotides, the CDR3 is TGTGCCAGTAGTTTGAGAAATACTGAAGCTTTCTTT. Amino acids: CASSLRNTEAFF.

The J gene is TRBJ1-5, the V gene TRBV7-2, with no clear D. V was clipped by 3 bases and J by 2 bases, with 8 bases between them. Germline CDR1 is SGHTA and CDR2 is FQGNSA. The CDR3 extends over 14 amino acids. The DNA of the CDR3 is TGTGCCAGCAGCTTGGCCCAGGGCAATCAGCCCCAGCATTTT. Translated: CASSLAQGNQPQHF.

The CDR3 region has the DNA TGTGCCTGGAGCGGACAGGCAGACACTGAAGCTTTCTTT. This encodes CAWSGQADTEAFF. This rearrangement joins TRBV30 to TRBJ1-1; 7 bases match TRBD1. V was pared by 3 bases and J by 3 bases, with 4 bases of the junction left unmatched. The germline gives CDR1 GTSNPN, CDR2 SVGIG (reference sequence). The CDR3 length is 13 residues.

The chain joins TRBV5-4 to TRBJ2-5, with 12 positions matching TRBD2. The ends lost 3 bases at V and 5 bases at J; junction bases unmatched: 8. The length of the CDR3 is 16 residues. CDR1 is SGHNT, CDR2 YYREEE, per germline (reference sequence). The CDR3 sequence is CASSSLAGGARETQYF. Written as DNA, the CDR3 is TGTGCCAGCAGCTCCCTAGCGGGAGGGGCTCGGGAGACCCAGTACTTC.

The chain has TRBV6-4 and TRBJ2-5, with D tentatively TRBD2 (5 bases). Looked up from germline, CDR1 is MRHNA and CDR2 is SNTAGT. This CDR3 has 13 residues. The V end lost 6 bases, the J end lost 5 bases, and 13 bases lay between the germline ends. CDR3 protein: CASRGRSCETQYF. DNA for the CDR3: TGTGCCAGCAGAGGGAGATCGTGTGAGACCCAGTACTTC.

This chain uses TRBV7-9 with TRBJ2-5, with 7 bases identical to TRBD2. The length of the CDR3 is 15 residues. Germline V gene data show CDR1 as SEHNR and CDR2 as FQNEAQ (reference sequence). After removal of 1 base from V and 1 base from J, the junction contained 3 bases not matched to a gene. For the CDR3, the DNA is TGTGCCAGCAGCTTAGTAGCGGGCCTCCAAGAGACCCAGTACTTC. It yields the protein CASSLVAGLQETQYF.

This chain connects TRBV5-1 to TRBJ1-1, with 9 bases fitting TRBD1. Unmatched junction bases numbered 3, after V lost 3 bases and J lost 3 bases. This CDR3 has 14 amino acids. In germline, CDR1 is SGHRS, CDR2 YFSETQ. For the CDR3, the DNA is TGCGCCAGCAGCTCGGACAGGGGAGACACTGAAGCTTTCTTT. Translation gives CASSSDRGDTEAFF.